Listed below are T cell receptor beta chains from one sample, sequenced in a study of blood T cell repertoires in COVID-19. Repertoires were generated with immunoSEQ multiplex PCR, while TCRdb's copy carries only in-frame clones and drops some. The sample includes roughly 180,000 clones, 70% to 85% of them seen just once. Sequenced input: peripheral blood. These receptors were obtained from a man between 60 and 75 years old who had recovered from COVID-19. Each CDR3 is given with its conserved first and last residue. The D gene is left open where the match is weak.

d_gene	v_gene	CDR3aa
-	TRBV7-3	CASRRGGTGELFF
-	TRBV6-5	CASFGTVIEKLFF
-	TRBV27	CASSPTRGGGLDTEQYF
-	TRBV11-2	CASSLVGASGNTIYF
TRBD2	TRBV19	CASSIDGGGSYNEQFF
-	TRBV3-1/TRBV3-2	CASSHEGTGGYGYTF
TRBD2	TRBV28	CASRWLSGAADTQYF
-	TRBV18	CASSPWYEGETQYF
-	TRBV20-1	CSAHYTYGYTF
TRBD1	TRBV19	CVSRPGQGAYSNQPQHF
TRBD2	TRBV6-4	CASSQQGGGYNEQFF
-	TRBV5-1	CASRLGAGENHEQYF
-	TRBV7-2	CASSSYNQPQHF
-	TRBV6-5	CASSYSASYNSPLHF
-	TRBV5-1	CASSLLTGSSYNSPLHF
TRBD2	TRBV5-1	CASSLGSGGAVNEQFF
-	TRBV30	CAWTPRGDRRNGELFF
TRBD1	TRBV27	CASSLTHSQGAREQYF
-	TRBV7-9	CASSPPQGNTEAFF
-	TRBV5-1	CASSFTDQTDTQYF
-	TRBV4-1	CASSQGGIEQYF
-	TRBV25-1	CASSGVRGKSYGYTF
-	TRBV12-3/TRBV12-4	CASSLALGRGYTF
-	TRBV6-1	CASSEGLGLQYNEQFF
TRBD1	TRBV5-1	CASSPEGTGQGGYTF
-	TRBV27	CASSLGQGLFFPTEQYF
-	TRBV9	CASSFQDSSGANVLTF
-	TRBV5-1	CASSLVVEGTEAFF
TRBD2	TRBV7-2	CASSLDLAGGMNEQFF
TRBD2	TRBV7-2	CASSFLAGGTYEQYF
TRBD1	TRBV30	CAWTGGMGYTF
TRBD1	TRBV5-5	CASSRGDSNYGYTF
-	TRBV19	CASTPPEANYGYTF
TRBD2	TRBV7-2	CASSLYLAEGREQFF
TRBD2	TRBV9	CASSRLGGTHSGANVLTF
TRBD2	TRBV19	CASSILSSGGYNEQFF
-	TRBV12-3/TRBV12-4	CASTTAQGGTQYF
-	TRBV19	CASSIRHTRGYSNQPQHF
TRBD2	TRBV24-1	CATSDPAGREGAYNEQFF
-	TRBV6-6	CASGGGLGNQPQHF
-	TRBV10-3	CAISGLGSTEAFF
-	TRBV5-8	CASSLYSGELFF
TRBD1	TRBV5-1	CASSPGTGLRATEAFF
-	TRBV27	CASSTGPESYEQYF
TRBD2	TRBV19	CASSNPASGSTDTQYF
-	TRBV5-8	CASSFQDPGAYEQYF
-	TRBV3-1/TRBV3-2	CASRLSGTQRDTQYF
TRBD2	TRBV5-6	CASSLGAGMVDTQYF
-	TRBV9	CASSVGLFSGNTIYF
-	TRBV7-9	CASSFMAETGNTIYF
-	TRBV3-1/TRBV3-2	CASSQVPGRETQYF
-	TRBV29-1	CSVAGVGTEAFF
TRBD1	TRBV18	CASIGTGLMNTEAFF
-	TRBV6-5	CASTQEERYGYTF
TRBD1	TRBV30	CAWTTGTDNSPLHF
TRBD2	TRBV18	CASSRTLAGLGYEQYF
-	TRBV3-1/TRBV3-2	CASSQASQPIWTEAFF
TRBD1	TRBV5-4	CASSTTGGKDTQYF
TRBD1	TRBV10-3	CAHRPGGSTEAFF
-	TRBV7-2	CASSLIGGNEKLFF